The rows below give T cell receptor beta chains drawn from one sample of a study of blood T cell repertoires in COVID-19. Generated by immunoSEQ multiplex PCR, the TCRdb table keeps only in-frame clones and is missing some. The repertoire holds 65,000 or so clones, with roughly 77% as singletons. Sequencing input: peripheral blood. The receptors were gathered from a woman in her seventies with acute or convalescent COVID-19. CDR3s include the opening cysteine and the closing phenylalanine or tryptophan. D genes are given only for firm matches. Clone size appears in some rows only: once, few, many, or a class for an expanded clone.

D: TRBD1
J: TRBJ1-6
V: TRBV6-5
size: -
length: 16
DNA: TGTGCCAGCAGTTACTCGCCGGGACAGGGGGTCGCACCCCTCCACTTT
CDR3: CASSYSPGQGVAPLHF

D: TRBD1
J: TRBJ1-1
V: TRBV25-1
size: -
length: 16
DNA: TGTGCCAGCATGCCCCGGACAGGGACTCGGAACACTGAAGCTTTCTTT
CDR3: CASMPRTGTRNTEAFF

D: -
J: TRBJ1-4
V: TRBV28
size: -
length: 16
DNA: TGTGCCAGCAGGAGGACGGCAGGGCTCCATAATGAAAAACTGTTTTTT
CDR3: CASRRTAGLHNEKLFF

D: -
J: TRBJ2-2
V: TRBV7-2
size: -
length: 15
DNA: TGTGCCAGCAGCTTAGGTCCGGTGGACACCGGGGAGCTGTTTTTT
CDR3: CASSLGPVDTGELFF

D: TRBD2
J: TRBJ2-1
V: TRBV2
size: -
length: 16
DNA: TGTGCCAGCAGGACCCGCCAGAGCGGGAATAACAATGAGCAGTTCTTC
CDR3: CASRTRQSGNNNEQFF

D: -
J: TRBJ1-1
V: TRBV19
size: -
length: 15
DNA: TGTGCCAGTACCGCTACCGGGTCCGCGAACACTGAAGCTTTCTTT
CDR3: CASTATGSANTEAFF

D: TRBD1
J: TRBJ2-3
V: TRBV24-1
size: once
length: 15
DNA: TGTGCCACCAGTGATGACAGGGGGAGCACAGATACGCAGTATTTT
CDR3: CATSDDRGSTDTQYF

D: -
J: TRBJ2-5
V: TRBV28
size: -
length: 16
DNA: TGTGCCAGCAGTTTATACGGGACTGGCGACCGAGAGACCCAGTACTTC
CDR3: CASSLYGTGDRETQYF

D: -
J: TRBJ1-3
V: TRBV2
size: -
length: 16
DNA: TGTGCCAGCAGTGACTGGGGGCCTTCCTCTGGAAACACCATATATTTT
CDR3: CASSDWGPSSGNTIYF

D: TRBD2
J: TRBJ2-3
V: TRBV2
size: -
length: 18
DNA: TGTGCCAGCAGTGAGGGACTAGCGGGAGTGGTCGGCACAGATACGCAGTATTTT
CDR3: CASSEGLAGVVGTDTQYF

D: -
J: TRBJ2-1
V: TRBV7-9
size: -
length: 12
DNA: TGTGCCAGCAGCGGACTTCTCAATGAGCAGTTCTTC
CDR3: CASSGLLNEQFF

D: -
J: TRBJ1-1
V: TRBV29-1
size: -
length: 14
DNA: TGCAGCGTGCACCCCCCCCCGGCGGGAACTGAAGCTTTCTTT
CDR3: CSVHPPPAGTEAFF

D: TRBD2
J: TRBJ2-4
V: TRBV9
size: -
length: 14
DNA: TGTGCCAGCACTAGCGGGAGTAGCGAAAACATTCAGTACTTC
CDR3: CASTSGSSENIQYF

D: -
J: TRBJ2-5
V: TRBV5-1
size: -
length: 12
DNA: TGCGCCAGGCAGGGCCCGGTAGGGACCCAGTACTTC
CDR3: CARQGPVGTQYF

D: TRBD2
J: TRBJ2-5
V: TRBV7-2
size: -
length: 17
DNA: TGTGCCAGCAGCTTAGTTGGGACTAGCGGGACAGGAGAGACCCAGTACTTC
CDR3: CASSLVGTSGTGETQYF

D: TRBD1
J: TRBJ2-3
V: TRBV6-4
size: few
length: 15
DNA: TGTGCCAGCAGTGACAACCCAGGGGGAACAGATACGCAGTATTTT
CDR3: CASSDNPGGTDTQYF

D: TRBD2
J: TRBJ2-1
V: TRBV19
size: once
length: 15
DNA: TGTGCCAGTAGTATCGCTAGCGGGAGTGGTGGTGAGCAGTTCTTC
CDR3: CASSIASGSGGEQFF

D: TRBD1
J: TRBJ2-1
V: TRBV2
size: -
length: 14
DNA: TGTGCCAGCAGGACAGGGTATGGGTCCAATGAGCAGTTCTTC
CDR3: CASRTGYGSNEQFF

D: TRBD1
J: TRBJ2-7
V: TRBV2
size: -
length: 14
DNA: TGTGCCAGCAGTTCCCGGGACAGGGCCTACGAGCAGTACTTC
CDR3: CASSSRDRAYEQYF

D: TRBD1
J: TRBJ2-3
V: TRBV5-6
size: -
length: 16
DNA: TGTGCCAGCACCTTGGGGACAGGGGTTGGCACAGATACGCAGTATTTT
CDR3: CASTLGTGVGTDTQYF

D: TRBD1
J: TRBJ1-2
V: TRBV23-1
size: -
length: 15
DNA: TGCGCCAGCAGTCAATCGGGACAGGGCGTCTATGGCTACACCTTC
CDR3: CASSQSGQGVYGYTF

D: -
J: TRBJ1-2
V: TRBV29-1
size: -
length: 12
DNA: TGCAGCGTTTGGGAGGGTGCTAACGGCTACACCTTC
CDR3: CSVWEGANGYTF

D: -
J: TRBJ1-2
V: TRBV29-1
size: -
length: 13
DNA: TGCAGCGTCCGGGGGGACTCGAGCTATGGCTACACCTTC
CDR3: CSVRGDSSYGYTF

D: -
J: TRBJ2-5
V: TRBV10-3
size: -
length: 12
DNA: TGTGCCATCAGCAGGGGAAAAGAGACCCAGTACTTC
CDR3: CAISRGKETQYF

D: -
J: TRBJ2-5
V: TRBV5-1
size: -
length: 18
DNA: TGCGCCAGCACTATGAGGCAGTCTCCAGGACTAAGAAGAGAGACCCAGTACTTC
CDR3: CASTMRQSPGLRRETQYF

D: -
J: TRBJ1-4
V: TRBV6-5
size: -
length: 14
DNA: TGTGCCAGCAGTCCAGGTGTGGCTAATGAAAAACTGTTTTTT
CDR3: CASSPGVANEKLFF

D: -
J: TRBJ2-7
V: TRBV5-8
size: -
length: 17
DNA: TGTGCCAGCAGTCCGTCGGGGTACCTGCAATCCTCCTACGAGCAGTACTTC
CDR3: CASSPSGYLQSSYEQYF

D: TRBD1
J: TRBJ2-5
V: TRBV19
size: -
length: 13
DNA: TGTGCCAGTGGACAGGGGGCCGTAGAGACCCAGTACTTC
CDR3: CASGQGAVETQYF

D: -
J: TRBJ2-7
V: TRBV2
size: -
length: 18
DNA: TGTGCCAGCAGTGAAGGTACATGGCAACATTTCAACTCCTACGAGCAGTACTTC
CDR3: CASSEGTWQHFNSYEQYF

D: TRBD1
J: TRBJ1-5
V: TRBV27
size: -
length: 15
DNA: TGTGCCAGCAGTTCGGGGACAGTACTCAATCAGCCCCAGCATTTT
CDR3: CASSSGTVLNQPQHF

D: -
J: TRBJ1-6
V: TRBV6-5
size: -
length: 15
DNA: TGTGCCAGCAGTTCCGGGACATCAACAAATTCACCCCTCCACTTT
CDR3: CASSSGTSTNSPLHF

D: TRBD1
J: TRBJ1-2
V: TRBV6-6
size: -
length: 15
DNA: TGTGCCAGCAGTACCTCGGGACAGGAGCGGGTTGGCTACACCTTC
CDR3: CASSTSGQERVGYTF

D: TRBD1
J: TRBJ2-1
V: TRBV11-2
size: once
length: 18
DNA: TGTGCCAGCAGCTTCCGGGGACAGGCAACGGCAAATGACAATGAGCAGTTCTTC
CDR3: CASSFRGQATANDNEQFF

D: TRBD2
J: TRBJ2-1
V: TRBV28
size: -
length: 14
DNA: TGTGCCAGCAAACTTAGCGGGAGTTACAATGAGCAGTTCTTC
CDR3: CASKLSGSYNEQFF

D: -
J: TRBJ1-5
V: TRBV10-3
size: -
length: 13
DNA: TGTGCCATCAGCCCAGACAGTGATCAGCCCCAGCATTTT
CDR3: CAISPDSDQPQHF

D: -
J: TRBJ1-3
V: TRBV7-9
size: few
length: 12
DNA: TGTGCCAGCAGCAAAGATCCGGACACCATATATTTT
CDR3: CASSKDPDTIYF

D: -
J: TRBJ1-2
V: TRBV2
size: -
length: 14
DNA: TGTGCCAGCACCACTTCTCCTCCACCCCATGGCTACACCTTC
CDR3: CASTTSPPPHGYTF

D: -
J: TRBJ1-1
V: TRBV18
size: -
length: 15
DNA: TGTGCCAGCTCACCTCCGACAAGCTTCAACACTGAAGCTTTCTTT
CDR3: CASSPPTSFNTEAFF

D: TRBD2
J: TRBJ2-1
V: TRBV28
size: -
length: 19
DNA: TGTGCCAGCAGTTCTCCGGGACTAGCGGGAGGGCCCTCCTACAATGAGCAGTTCTTC
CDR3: CASSSPGLAGGPSYNEQFF

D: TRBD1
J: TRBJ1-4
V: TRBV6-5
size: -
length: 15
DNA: TGTGCCAGCCAGGAAGGAGGGGGCAGGGACGAAAAACTGTTTTTT
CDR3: CASQEGGGRDEKLFF

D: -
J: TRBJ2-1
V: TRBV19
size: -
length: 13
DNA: TGTGCCAGTAGTATTCGCCAGCGCGCTGAGCAGTTCTTC
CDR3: CASSIRQRAEQFF

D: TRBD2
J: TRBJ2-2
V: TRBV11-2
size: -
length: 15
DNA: TGTGCCAGCAGCTTAGGGGCTAGCGGGGCCGGGGAGCTGTTTTTT
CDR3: CASSLGASGAGELFF

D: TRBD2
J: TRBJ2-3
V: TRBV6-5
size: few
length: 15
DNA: TGTGCCAGCAAGGAGGCGCGGGGGGGCCCAGATACGCAGTATTTT
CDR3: CASKEARGGPDTQYF

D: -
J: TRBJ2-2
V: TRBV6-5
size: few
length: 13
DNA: TGTGCCAGCACCCAATCTGAGGGTGGGGAGCTGTTTTTT
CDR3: CASTQSEGGELFF

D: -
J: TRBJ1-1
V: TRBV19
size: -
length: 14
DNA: TGTGCCAGTAGTTACGACAGATCGAACACTGAAGCTTTCTTT
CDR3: CASSYDRSNTEAFF